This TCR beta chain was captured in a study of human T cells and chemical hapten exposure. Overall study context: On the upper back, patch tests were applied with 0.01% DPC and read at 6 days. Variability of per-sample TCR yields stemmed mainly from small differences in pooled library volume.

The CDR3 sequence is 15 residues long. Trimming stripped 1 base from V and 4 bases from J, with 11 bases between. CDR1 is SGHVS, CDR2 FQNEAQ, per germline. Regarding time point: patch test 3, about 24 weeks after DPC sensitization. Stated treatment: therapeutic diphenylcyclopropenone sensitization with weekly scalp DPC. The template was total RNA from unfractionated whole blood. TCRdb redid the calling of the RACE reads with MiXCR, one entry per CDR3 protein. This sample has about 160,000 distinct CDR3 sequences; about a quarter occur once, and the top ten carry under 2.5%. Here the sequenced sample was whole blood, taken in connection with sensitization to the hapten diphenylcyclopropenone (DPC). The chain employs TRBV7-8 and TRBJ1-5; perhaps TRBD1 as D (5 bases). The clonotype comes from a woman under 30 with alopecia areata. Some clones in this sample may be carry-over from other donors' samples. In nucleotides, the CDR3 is TGTGCCAGCAGCTTAGGGGGGAAGTCTAATCAGCCCCAGCATTTT. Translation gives CASSLGGKSNQPQHF.